The T cell receptor beta chain under discussion was sequenced for a study of T cell responses to AZD1222 COVID-19 vaccine. In the case of this clone: Its antigen is undetermined.

Measured with immunoSEQ multiplex PCR; TCRdb has only the in-frame clones, and not every one. The sample comprises just under 150,000 clones, roughly 87% of which are singletons, and about 5.4% rests with the top ten. Whole-study results and caveats: The CD4 TCRs associated with vaccination extended across spike and predominated at 160-218 and 743-854. Most donors were white British, females outnumbered males, and clonal diversity was possibly underestimated.

The CDR3 loop spans 13 amino acids. CDR1 is MNHEY, CDR2 SMNVEV, per germline (reference sequence). Trimming left V 5 bases short and J 6 bases short, with 13 bases between. The sequences come from peripheral blood, collected 28 days after the second dose of the MenACWY control vaccine. This chain links TRBV27 with TRBJ1-1; no reliable D call. The sequence was collected from an adult who received the MenACWY meningococcal vaccine as a control. As DNA, the CDR3 is TGTGCCAGCAGTCCGCCGCTTGCTGCTGAAGCTTTCTTT. It specifies CASSPPLAAEAFF.